The clone carrying this T cell receptor beta chain was detected only a few times. These data are taken from a study of glioma-infiltrating T cells. TCR alpha and beta CDR3 regions were amplified from RNA using iRepertoire nested multiplex PCR. TCRdb re-analysed the multiplex PCR reads in MiXCR, keeping a single row per CDR3 protein. The sample has approximately 130,000 distinct CDR3 sequences, 20% to 25% seen once. V dropped 4 bases and J dropped 0 bases, with 10 bases sitting between them. This CDR3 comprises 15 residues. Germline assignment: CDR1 MDHEN and CDR2 SYDVKM. The sequence came from a human donor with low-grade glioma or glioblastoma, undergoing nonglioma brain surgery, or in good health (not recorded which). V usage is TRBV28 and J usage is TRBJ1-3, with D possibly matching TRBD1 (5 bases). Sequenced material: glioma tissue, nonneoplastic brain tissue, or PBMCs (not recorded which). CDR3 in amino acids: CASSYRQYSGNTIYF. The CDR3 coding sequence is TGTGCCAGCAGTTACCGACAGTACTCTGGAAACACCATATATTTT.